This T cell receptor (beta chain) was captured by sequencing in a study of blood T cell repertoires in COVID-19. The germline V gene has CDR1 PRHDT and CDR2 FYEKMQ (reference sequence). This CDR3 has 15 amino acids. V was trimmed by 4 bases and J by 5 bases, leaving 18 bases between them. In the authors' workflow: Quantification of nucleated cells was approximated via reference gene primer amplification. Produced via immunoSEQ multiplex PCR; TCRdb's table is partial and in-frame only. That table supplies the V and J calls and clone size; D and trimming were determined from the DNA. The sample yields some 200,000 clones, 65% to 90% seen once.

The sequence was obtained from a human donor in a cohort sampled during active COVID-19. The chain couples TRBV13 to TRBJ2-7, with D tentatively TRBD1 (5 bases). Sequencing was carried out using peripheral blood. CDR3 nucleotides: TGTGCCAGCAGCTCCGGACGGAGTGGGGCCCACGAGCAGTACTTC. It yields the protein CASSSGRSGAHEQYF.